One and the same sample provided the 2 T cell receptor beta chains below, sequenced in a study of blood T cell repertoires in COVID-19. Assay used: immunoSEQ multiplex PCR; TCRdb lists only in-frame clones, some missing. The top ten hold 8% to 10% of the sample, which has fewer than 75,000 clones, around 90% seen once. Sequencing used peripheral blood. The receptors stem from a human donor in a cohort sampled during active COVID-19.

CDR3 nucleotide sequence: TGTGCCAGTAGCATTCAGGGATACACTGAAGCTTTCTTT. It yields the protein CASSIQGYTEAFF. This chain uses TRBV19 with TRBJ1-1; possible D gene TRBD1, 5 bases. V gave up 6 bases and J gave up 3 bases, with 11 bases separating them. CDR1 and CDR2 from the germline V gene are LNHDA and SQIVND (reference sequence). This CDR3 has 13 residues.

This clone occurred a few times. The chain is built from TRBV10-1 and TRBJ2-7; 9 bases line up with TRBD1. V was clipped by 7 bases and J by 4 bases; unmatched bases: 14. CDR3 length: 16 amino acids. CDR1 and CDR2 from the germline V gene are WNHNN and SYGVQD (reference sequence). The CDR3: CASILTGGVAPYEQYF. CDR3 sequence (DNA): TGCGCCAGCATTTTGACAGGGGGGGTTGCCCCGTACGAGCAGTACTTC.